This T cell receptor (beta chain) appears in the sequencing data of a study of blood T cells in healthy people across ages. It was with a sample-barcoded 5' primer and a J-beta primer mix that a second PCR of roughly 7 to 12 cycles was run. Using its own MiXCR run on the 5' RACE reads, TCRdb lists one record per CDR3 protein. The sample includes about 570,000 distinct CDR3 sequences, 27% of them seen just once. V lost 0 bases and J lost 6; bases outside the gene matches: 5. The CDR3 sequence is 15 residues long. Germline CDR1 LNHNV, CDR2 YYDKDF (reference sequence). Donation came from healthy Caucasian individuals in Russia who were aged roughly 6 to 100. Whenever a sample was processed, at least 7 million PBMCs were isolated.

The receptor was derived from a woman in her 70s in good health. What was sequenced was blood. J is TRBJ2-7 and V is TRBV15; TRBD1 matches 10 bases. CDR3 nucleotide sequence: TGTGCCACCAGCAGAGATAGGACAGGGGGGGGCGAGCAGTACTTC. This translates into CATSRDRTGGGEQYF.